This TCR beta chain was captured by sequencing in a study of T-cell reconstitution after alpha-beta-depleted transplantation in children. The V end was cut by 3 bases, the J end by 2 bases, with 7 bases between. CDR3 size: 13 residues. Germline CDR1 LGHNA, CDR2 YNFKEQ. The TCRbeta library was prepared with unique molecular identifiers. TCRdb reprocessed the PCR reads with MiXCR, giving one entry per CDR3 protein. The sample holds 350,000 to 500,000 distinct CDR3 sequences, approximately 42% seen once. The sequence came from a girl aged 2-15 years with aplastic anemia, due to receive a stem cell transplant. The sample consisted of PBMCs, taken before TCRalphabeta/CD19-depleted stem cell transplant. V gene TRBV4-2 combines with J gene TRBJ1-2; D unclear. CDR3 coding DNA: TGTGCCAGCAGCCAGGACTCAAACTATGGCTACACCTTC. It is translated as CASSQDSNYGYTF.